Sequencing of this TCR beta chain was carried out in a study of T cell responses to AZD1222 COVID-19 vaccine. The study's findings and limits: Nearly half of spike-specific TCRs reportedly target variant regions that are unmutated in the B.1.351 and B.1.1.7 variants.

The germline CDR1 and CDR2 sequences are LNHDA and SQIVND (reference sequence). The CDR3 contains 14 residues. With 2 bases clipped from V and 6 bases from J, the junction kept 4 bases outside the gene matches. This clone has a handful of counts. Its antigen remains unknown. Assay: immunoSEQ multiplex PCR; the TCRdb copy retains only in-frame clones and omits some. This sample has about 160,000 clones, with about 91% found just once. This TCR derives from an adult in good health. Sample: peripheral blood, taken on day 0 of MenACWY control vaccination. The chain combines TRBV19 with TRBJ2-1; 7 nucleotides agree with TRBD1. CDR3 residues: CASSISRDSNEQFF. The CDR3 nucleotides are TGTGCCAGTAGTATATCCCGGGACAGCAATGAGCAGTTCTTC.